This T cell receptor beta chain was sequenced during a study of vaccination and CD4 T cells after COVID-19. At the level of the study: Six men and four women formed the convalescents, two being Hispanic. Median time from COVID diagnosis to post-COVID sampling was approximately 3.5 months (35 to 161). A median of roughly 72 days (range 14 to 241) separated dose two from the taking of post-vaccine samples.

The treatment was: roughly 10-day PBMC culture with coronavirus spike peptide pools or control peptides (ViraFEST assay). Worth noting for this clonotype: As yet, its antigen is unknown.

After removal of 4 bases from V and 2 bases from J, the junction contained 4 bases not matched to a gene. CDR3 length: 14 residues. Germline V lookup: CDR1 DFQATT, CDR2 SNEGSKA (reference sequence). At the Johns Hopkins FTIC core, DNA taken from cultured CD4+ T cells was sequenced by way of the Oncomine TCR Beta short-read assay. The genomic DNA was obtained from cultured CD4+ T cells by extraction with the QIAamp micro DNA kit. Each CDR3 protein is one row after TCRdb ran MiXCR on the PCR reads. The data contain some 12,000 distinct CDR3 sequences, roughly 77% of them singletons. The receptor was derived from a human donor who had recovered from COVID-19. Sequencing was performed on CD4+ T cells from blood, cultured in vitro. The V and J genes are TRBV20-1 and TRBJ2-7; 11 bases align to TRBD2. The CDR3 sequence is CSATGTSGPYEQYF. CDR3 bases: TGCAGTGCTACCGGGACTAGCGGCCCCTACGAGCAGTACTTC.